This T cell receptor (beta chain) came from a study of T cells in Graves' hyperthyroidism and ophthalmopathy (dated 2019 in TCRdb). Study-level background: Peripheral blood samples were taken at initial diagnosis, before any treatment was given. TCR V-J signatures able to tell the groups apart were searched for in a discovery cohort of more than 90 patients, of whom around 43 had Graves' ophthalmopathy and 57 had stable Graves' hyperthyroidism. Prospective prediction of ophthalmopathy was tested in an independent validation cohort consisting of 18 to 20 hyperthyroidism patients and over 15 patients who later progressed to ophthalmopathy. For training and testing, the roughly 97 patients in the discovery cohort were randomly divided in a 7:3 ratio. In addition, the study compared T-cell repertoires in thyroid tissue and in blood from roughly 6 Graves' hyperthyroidism patients. Following sampling, methimazole starting at 30 mg daily was given to hyperthyroidism patients, and high-dose intravenous methylprednisolone was given to ophthalmopathy patients. TCR Vbeta CDR3 sequencing of roughly 140 peripheral blood samples (fewer than 45 ophthalmopathy, approximately 80 hyperthyroidism and roughly 17 progressor patients) is reported in the paper. Broader findings and caveats from the paper: A model built on a 13 V-J signature distinguished ophthalmopathy from stable hyperthyroidism, reaching approximately 89% sensitivity and about 81% specificity in cross-validation and 80%/75% in testing. Sample size was not statistically predetermined, and investigators were not blinded to group allocation. In validation, the model predicted progression to ophthalmopathy with 55% to 71% sensitivity and roughly 72% specificity, a median of about 6.7 months before onset. Blood samples also contained most of the expanded thyroid clonotypes (frequency above 0.001), which suggests that blood repertoires may reflect thyroid immune responses.

The hyperthyroidism patients were between 18 and 65 years old and newly diagnosed, with a disease duration of less than 2 months. Any patient with an uncontrolled infection, another autoimmune disease, pregnancy or lactation was excluded. Clinical symptoms, serum thyroxine and TRAb, thyroid ultrasound, and orbital computed tomography formed the basis for the diagnoses. Blood from progressor patients was drawn when they were first diagnosed with hyperthyroidism, before any ophthalmopathy symptoms appeared. PBMCs were isolated from about 10 ml of fresh peripheral blood by Ficoll-Paque density gradient centrifugation. Progressor patients were initially diagnosed with Graves' hyperthyroidism and developed ophthalmopathy during follow-up. Total RNA was extracted with Trizol reagent, and quality was checked on an Agilent 2100 Bioanalyzer. This clonotype has a count of ten or more. Its specific antigen is unknown. Base qualities are not provided; no much larger clone lies one nucleotide away.

The TCR beta CDR3 regions were amplified from the RNA transcripts. For the first round of RT-PCR on the TCR CDR3, the HTBI primer set was used together with the Qiagen OneStep RT-PCR kit. Libraries were constructed in a second round of multiplex PCR, after which size selection and purification were carried out. Sequencing of the libraries was done on an Illumina HiSeq2000 using paired-end 100 bp reads. Processing in the source paper ran as follows. Raw data were processed with SOAPnuke, discarding reads with adapters, uncalled bases, mean Phred below 15, or no exact constant-primer or identifier match. High-quality paired reads were merged using COPE v1.2.5, and each unique nucleotide sequence was defined as a clonotype. MiTCR v1.1 was used to align clonotypes to the IMGT TRBV, TRBD and TRBJ reference segments. The analysis included only V-J combinations with a frequency above 0.0001, which together covered around 99% of the repertoires. A TCS score was defined as the ratio between F50 (clonal expansion) and ExV (chaos), using BLOSUM62-based TCRdist between CDR3 peptides within each V-J. Welch's t-statistics and random forest reduced 500 to 550 V-J features to 10 to 15, which were used in a naive Bayes classifier (R e1071). The public reads were run again by TCRdb, first through fastp at Q25 and then through MiXCR, and only productive beta chains were kept. Each record represents a unique CDR3 protein, reported with the most common genes and DNA among its rows. For this entry, the V and J calls and clone size follow TCRdb and not the study's own pipeline. The sample records approximately 620,000 distinct CDR3 sequences, approximately 14% of which are singletons. The ten biggest clones cover 5.8% of the sample.

The junction shows trimming of 2 bases on V and 4 bases on J, plus 9 bases between the germline ends. CDR1 and CDR2 are read off the germline V gene as MDHEN and SYDVKM. The CDR3 runs 14 residues from the cysteine to the phenylalanine. The read is trimmed to its CDR3 DNA, 42 bases read in frame from base 1. The sequencing sample was made of blood. This sequence was found in a woman aged 30 to 39 with Graves' hyperthyroidism that later progressed to Graves' ophthalmopathy. The chain employs TRBV28 and TRBJ2-1; no confident D gene assignment can be made. The CDR3 in this case is CASSLVQIYNEQFF. DNA sequence: TGTGCCAGCAGTTTAGTACAGATTTACAATGAGCAGTTCTTC.